The T cell receptor (beta chain) described here comes from a study of spatial heterogeneity in lung cancer. Study information: Untreated early-stage non-small cell lung cancer patients, roughly 75 in total, were the donors. The study sequenced follow-up PBMC samples when they were available, at a median of roughly 24 months after resection.

Described time point: blood at routine non-recurrence follow-up after resection. The authors sequenced whole RNA from tumor, nontumor lung or frozen PBMC without sorting. This clonotype was seen ten or more times. TCRdb itself ran the 5' RACE reads through MiXCR, one entry per CDR3 protein. The sample consists of around 110,000 distinct CDR3 sequences, 10% to 15% of them appearing once. The germline V gene has CDR1 SQVTM and CDR2 ANQGSEA. This CDR3 has 12 amino acids. With 4 bases clipped from V and 4 bases from J, the junction kept 2 bases outside the gene matches. The sample consisted of PBMCs, taken at follow-up. This chain links TRBV29-1 with TRBJ2-5, with 8 bases identical to TRBD2. This clonotype originated in a male donor with early-stage non-small cell lung cancer. CDR3: CSVAAGVETQYF. For the CDR3, the DNA is TGCAGCGTTGCAGCGGGGGTAGAGACCCAGTACTTC.